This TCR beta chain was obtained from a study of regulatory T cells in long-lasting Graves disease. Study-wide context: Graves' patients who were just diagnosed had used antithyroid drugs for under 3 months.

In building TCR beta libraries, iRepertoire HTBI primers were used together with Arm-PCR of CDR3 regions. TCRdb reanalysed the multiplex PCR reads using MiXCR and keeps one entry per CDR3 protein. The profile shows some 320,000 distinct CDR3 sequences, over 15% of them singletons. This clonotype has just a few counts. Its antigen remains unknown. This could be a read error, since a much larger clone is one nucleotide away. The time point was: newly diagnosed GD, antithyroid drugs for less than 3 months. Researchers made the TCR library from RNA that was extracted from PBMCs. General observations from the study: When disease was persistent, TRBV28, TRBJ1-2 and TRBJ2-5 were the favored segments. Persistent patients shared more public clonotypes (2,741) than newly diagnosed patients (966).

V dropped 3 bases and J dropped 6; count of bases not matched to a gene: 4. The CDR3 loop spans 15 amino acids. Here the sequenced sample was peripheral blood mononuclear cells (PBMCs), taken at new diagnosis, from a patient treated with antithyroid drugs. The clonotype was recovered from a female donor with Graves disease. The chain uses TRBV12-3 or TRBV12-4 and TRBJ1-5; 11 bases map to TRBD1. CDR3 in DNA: TGTGCCAGCAGTTTGGGACAGGGGGACGGTCAGCCCCAGCATTTT. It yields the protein CASSLGQGDGQPQHF.